This T cell receptor (beta chain) originates from a study of cytomegalovirus exposure and HLA in healthy donors. At the level of the study: There were nearly 120 million unique TCR beta sequences, drawn from roughly 200 million T cells, in an earlier analysis.

PCR amplification relied on 60 Vbeta primers (plus 13 Jbeta primers). Authors' data handling: An analysis that came later counted tens of millions of unique TCR beta chains, some 11 million shared. Clones were read by immunoSEQ multiplex PCR, and TCRdb kept only the in-frame ones, dropping some. D and trimming come from the DNA, and the V and J calls and clone size come from that table. This sample has 170,000 or so clones, with roughly four fifths found just once. These donors, healthy bone marrow donors, were studied. V was pared by 0 bases and J by 2 bases, with 5 bases of the junction left unmatched. This CDR3 contains 16 residues. CDR1 is SGDLS and CDR2 is YYNGEE in the germline V gene.

The sample consisted of PBMCs. V and J are TRBV9 and TRBJ2-7, with 10 bases matching TRBD1. The TCR originated in a woman in her 30s in good health and CMV-seronegative. CDR3 bases: TGTGCCAGCAGCGTAGATTGGACAGGGGGAACCTACGAGCAGTACTTC. Protein product: CASSVDWTGGTYEQYF.